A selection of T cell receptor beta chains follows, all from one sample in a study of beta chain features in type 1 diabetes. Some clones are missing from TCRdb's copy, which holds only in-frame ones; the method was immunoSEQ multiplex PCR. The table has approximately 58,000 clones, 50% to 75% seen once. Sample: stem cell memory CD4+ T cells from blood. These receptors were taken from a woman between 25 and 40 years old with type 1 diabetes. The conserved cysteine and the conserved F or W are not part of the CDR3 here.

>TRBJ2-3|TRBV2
ASSESSGSTDTQY
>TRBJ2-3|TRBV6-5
ASSYSTGADTQY
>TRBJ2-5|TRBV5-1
ASSLGGGETQY
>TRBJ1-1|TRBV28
ASSPWTGRGTEAF
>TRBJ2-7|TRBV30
AWTRQGFPYEQY
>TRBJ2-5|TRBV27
ASGTREGRETQY
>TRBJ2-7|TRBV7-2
ASSLDTRTGPNSYEQY
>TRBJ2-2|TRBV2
ASSPQGAGTGELF
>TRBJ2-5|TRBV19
ASSTTSGEETQY
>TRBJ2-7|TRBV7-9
ASSPAGLVTLHEQY
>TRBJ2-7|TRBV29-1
SVVQGAIGYEQY
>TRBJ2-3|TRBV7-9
ASTGGRDTQY
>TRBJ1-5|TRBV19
ASSRGQGAYQPQH
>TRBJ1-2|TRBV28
ASSLQGARGYT
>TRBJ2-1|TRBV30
AWSDTLYNEQF
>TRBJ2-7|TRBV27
ASSRTGSSYEQY
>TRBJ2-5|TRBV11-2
ASSPTSFRETQY
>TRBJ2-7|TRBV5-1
ASSDLSGSSERKY
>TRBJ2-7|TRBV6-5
ASSPTPGGTYEQY
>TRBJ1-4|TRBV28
ASSSRHEKLF
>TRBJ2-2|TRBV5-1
ASSWGQGPGELF
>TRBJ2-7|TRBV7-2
ASGKLAGPYEQY
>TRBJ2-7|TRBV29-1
SVEDVVQGAPFSYEQY
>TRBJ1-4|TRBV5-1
ASRGQGAATNEKLF
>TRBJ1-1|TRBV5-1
ASSLDPGEAF
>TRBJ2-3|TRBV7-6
ASSLLAGGGTDTQY
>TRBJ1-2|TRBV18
ASSPRPQDGYT
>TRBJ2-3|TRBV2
ASSRTSGSTDTQY
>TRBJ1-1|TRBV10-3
AIRGQGRITEAF
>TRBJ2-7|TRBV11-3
ASSTQDEQY
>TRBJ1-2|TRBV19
ASTPDRVLYGYT
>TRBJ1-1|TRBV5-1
ASSDRGTGTEAF
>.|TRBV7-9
ASSFGDRVVHEQY
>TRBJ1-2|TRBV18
ASSPTQKGGKYT
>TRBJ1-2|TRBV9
ASSVVQAHGYT
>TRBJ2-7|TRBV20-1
SAGDWYEQY
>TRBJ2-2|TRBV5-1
ASSPPRQNTGELF
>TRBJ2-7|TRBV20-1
SARESYEQY
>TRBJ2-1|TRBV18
ASSPGGTSGYEQF
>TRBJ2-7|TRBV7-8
ASSYYGFTREQY
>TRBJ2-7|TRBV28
ASSFTYNEQY
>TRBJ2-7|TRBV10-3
AISERVPYEQY
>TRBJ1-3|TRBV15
ATSPRQGFTSGNTIY
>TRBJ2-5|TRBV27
ASSFWAGGRQETQY
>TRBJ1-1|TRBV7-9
ASSLSPGQGKVEAF
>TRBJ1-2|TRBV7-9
ASSLAEVRVGTYYGYT
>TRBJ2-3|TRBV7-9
ASSLDSARGGTDTQY
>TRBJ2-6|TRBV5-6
ASSLEGGGGGANVLT
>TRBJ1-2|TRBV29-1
SVEDSSYGYT
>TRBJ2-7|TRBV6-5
ASSSYDRGTYEQY